This TCR beta chain comes out of a study of cytomegalovirus exposure and HLA in healthy donors (dated by TCRdb to 2016 to 2017). Regarding the research as a whole: An earlier analysis of fewer than 750 of the donors reported about 300 Gb of sequence data and about 120 million unique TCR beta sequences obtained from some 170 million T cells. An early release that covered about 600 HLA-typed donors contained about 300 gigabases of sequencing data and tens of millions of unique TCR sequences. Of the roughly 400 genotyped donors, approximately 83% fell in the genetic ancestry cluster associated with self-reported Caucasian donors. The aim of the study was to test whether cataloging public T cell receptors could identify signatures of past pathogen exposure. Using immunosequencing, the study profiled T cell repertoires from 640 or so subjects and related those repertoires to cytomegalovirus serostatus. In addition to the first cohort of 666 subjects, a separate validation cohort of 130 or so different subjects was used. The study combined high-throughput TCR immunosequencing, statistical association of individual TCRs with disease status, and machine learning to predict cytomegalovirus infection status. In a later analysis, previously published TCR beta repertoires from roughly 710 donors were re-analyzed and high-resolution HLA genotyping was added so that TCR occurrence patterns could be studied. The later analysis used no new phenotypic data to find candidate immune exposures, relying instead on TCR beta sequences and their occurrence across donors. In an earlier analysis of roughly 580 of the donors, high-throughput TCR beta sequencing was used to judge whether each TCR beta V gene segment behaved as functional or pseudogenic. Donor age, sex, ethnicity and CMV serostatus were compiled together with the repertoire data. A later genetic analysis used genome-wide SNP genotypes for about 55% of the 666 donors, treating that subset as a discovery cohort. All discovery cohort repertoires had been generated on a single sequencing platform. Class I and class II HLA loci were covered by the typing at four-digit resolution. The number of donors typed differed by locus, with about 629-630 for A, B, C, DRB1 and DQB1, roughly 520 for DQA1, over 600 for DPA1, and some 470 for DPB1. Five DR-DQ haplotypes were treated as single units for association and clustering because of strong linkage in the cohort. Among some 410 genotyped donors of the cohort, an average of around 250,000 unique TCR beta nucleotide sequences was sequenced per donor, of which approximately 18% were non-productive. The investigation overall reported the following: The 87-base-pair reads could not distinguish some IMGT-functional V segments, including TRBV6-2 and TRBV6-3, so those segments were excluded. The presence/absence analyses assumed that sequencing depth was roughly uniform across donors, and that assumption may not be true. While some public TCRs were present in many individuals, most TCR sequences turned up only very rarely across donors. Specific HLA alleles were associated with 16,951 TCR beta sequences at a false discovery rate of 0.05 in a later analysis. A later genetic analysis associated a missense DCLRE1C variant with V-gene and J-gene trimming of TCR beta chains, and an independent cohort replicated the association. Cytomegalovirus status was reported to be diagnosed by the classifier with high specificity and sensitivity in both the original and validation cohorts. According to a later analysis, most CMV-associated TCR beta chains appeared to be HLA-restricted, and the HLA associations seemed to be driven largely by CMV exposure. A later analysis found that TCR association rates varied across HLA loci, with DRB1 alleles showing the most associated TCRs and HLA-C alleles the fewest. The cohort was sequenced for TCR beta chains only, and without alpha or paired-chain data the features that could be detected were limited. A further reported finding was that TCR beta sequences accurately predicted the HLA-A and HLA-B alleles for most subjects in the first cohort. In vitro tests confirmed that a few of the cytomegalovirus-associated TCR beta chains recognize cytomegalovirus antigens. In a later genetic analysis, fewer N-insertions in productive TCRs were reported among donors in an Asian-associated ancestry cluster than the roughly 670-donor mean. In a later analysis, several top co-occurrence clusters were reported to appear linked to parvovirus B19, influenza, CMV and Epstein-Barr virus. Because counts were too low, seventeen rarely observed V segments, including chromosome 9 orphons, were excluded from the earlier analysis of around 590 of the donors. The study gave a list of 150 to 200 TCR beta chains associated with cytomegalovirus. Linkage disequilibrium might explain the correlated functional status among segregating V segments, but an unknown experimental factor could not be excluded. The authors suggested that the approach could potentially be extended to other disease states and immunological phenotypes. In a later analysis, HLA-associated TCR beta chains showed more clonal expansion and lower generation probabilities than non-associated chains that were equally common. Because some donors lacked HLA typing at each locus, the association tests relied only on the typed subset. The only immune exposure information available for the cohort was CMV serostatus. When HLA alleles, especially DR and DQ, strongly co-occurred, attributing TCR associations to individual alleles was difficult. A cluster of highly shared sequence variants was judged likely to represent a technical artifact of the sequencing pipeline. In an earlier analysis of some 500 of the donors, most TCR beta V segments were observed in productive rearrangements about 87% or about 30% of the time, broadly matching IMGT annotations.

A word on this clone: Its antigen has not been determined. There are no base qualities to consult, and no much larger clone falls within one base.

The cohort consisted of 666 healthy bone marrow donors. At the time of sampling, all cohort members were nominally healthy, though unrecorded immune exposures were likely present. The donor tested CMV seropositive, placing the donor among the roughly 300 seropositive members of the cohort. Each donor provided a peripheral blood sample, and peripheral blood mononuclear cells were used for TCR beta sequencing. Genomic DNA extraction from the blood cell samples was performed with the Qiagen DNeasy Blood Extraction Kit. The library was prepared using the immunoSEQ multiplex PCR assay. The multiplex PCR relied on a mix of 60 forward primers for TCR Vbeta segments and 13 reverse primers for TCR Jbeta segments. A multiplex PCR assay on genomic DNA amplified the CDR3 region of rearranged TCR beta genes. The amplified TCR beta libraries were sequenced on the Illumina HiSeq System as 87-base-pair reads. In the paper's pipeline: In a later analysis, 80 million or so unique TCR beta chains were counted across the 650 to 700 repertoires, and roughly 11 million of these chains were shared by at least two donors. Raw reads were error-corrected and collapsed into unique sequences with a nearest-neighbor algorithm that merged closely related sequences to remove PCR and sequencing errors. To assign V, D and J gene segments, CDR3 sequences were aligned to IMGT reference sequences. For a sequence to be retained, at least a six-nucleotide match to both a V gene segment and a J gene segment was required. A rearrangement was called productive if the CDR3 had no stop codons and remained in frame with V and J, and every other rearrangement was called non-productive. Following IMGT convention, CDR3 was defined as the stretch from the second conserved V-encoded cysteine up to the conserved J-encoded phenylalanine. The earlier analysis of 587 of the donors excluded sequences that lacked an unambiguous match to a single V gene segment. In an earlier analysis of approximately 590 of the donors, V segments were called functional above 56.7% productive rearrangements and were called segregating when the between-donor standard deviation exceeded 5%. A statistical classification framework was built for diagnosing cytomegalovirus status from the catalog of TCR beta chain sequences. V and J gene assignment, in a later analysis, came from comparing TCR nucleotide sequences with IMGT/GENE-DB human TR gene sequences. Using the TCRdist pipeline, a later analysis assigned CDR3 sequences along with most-parsimonious VDJ recombination scenarios. In a later analysis, every TCR beta chain was defined by the combination of its CDR3 amino acid sequence and its V-gene family, and reads without a unique V-gene family were dropped. To address suspected cross-contamination and a sequencing artifact, a later analysis removed over 500 highly shared, low-generation-probability nucleotide sequences. In a later analysis, a clonal expansion index for each public chain was calculated from normalized within-repertoire ranks of inferred template counts. Generation probabilities in a later analysis came from a VDJ recombination model fitted to out-of-frame rearrangements, and those results were checked against IGoR. In a later analysis, TCR-TCR, TCR-HLA and TCR-CMV co-occurrence was scored with hypergeometric tests, and a repertoire-size bias correction was applied to TCR pairs. A later analysis estimated false discovery rates by permuting HLA or CMV assignments 20 times. In a later analysis, co-occurring TCRs were grouped with DBSCAN, and TCRdist sequence similarity was added when clustering was performed within HLA-allele-positive subsets. Repertoires with fewer than 30,000 or more than 120,000 public chains, plus five repertoires with anomalous nucleotide sharing, were excluded from co-occurrence clustering. TCRdb took over this immuneACCESS table, retaining in-frame rearrangements with V and J assigned. Such tables are incomplete; in checked studies, under half of the missing clones stem from an unresolved V gene, and the remainder is unexplained. That table furnishes V, J and clone size, whereas the DNA furnished D and trimming. Present in this sample are roughly 100,000 clones, around four fifths of which were seen just once. The leading ten clones occupy roughly 8.6% of the sample.

The CDR3, from cysteine to phenylalanine, totals 15 residues. Only the CDR3 region is kept as DNA, spanning 45 bases read in frame from base 1. The germline V gene (reference sequence) specifies SGHKS as CDR1 and YYEKEE as CDR2. Here V drops 2 bases and J drops 3 bases, and the junction holds 8 bases not matched to any gene. Sequencing was performed on PBMCs. The receptor comes from a woman aged 40 to 55 in good health and CMV-seropositive. The rearrangement combines TRBV5-5 with TRBJ2-7, and 7 junctional nucleotides match TRBD1. The DNA is as follows: TGTGCCAGCAGCTTCTCAGGGGGTGAAAACTACGAGCAGTACTTC. It encodes CASSFSGGENYEQYF.